The clone carrying this TCR beta chain has a handful of counts. This CDR3 region has 14 residues. In germline, CDR1 is SNHLY, CDR2 FYNNEI. The ends were cut back, 8 bases at V and 2 bases at J, with 15 bases in the middle. The sample belongs to a study of blood T cell repertoires in COVID-19. In the study overall: COVID-19 samples from acute and convalescent phases originated in the United States, Italy and Spain. Sources were T cells, B-cell-depleted T cells, or PBMCs; the material itself was cDNA or gDNA.

One Seattle source followed patients from active infection through their disease course. The method was immunoSEQ multiplex PCR; TCRdb's version includes in-frame clones alone and lacks a portion of them. The table includes 85,000 to 120,000 clones, roughly four fifths detected once. The chain couples TRBV2 to TRBJ2-5, with D maybe TRBD2 (6 bases). This clonotype originated in a man older than 75 with COVID-19, enrolled during active disease. Sequenced: peripheral blood. The CDR3 DNA follows: TGTGCCAGCCAGCGGGCCTGGAGGCAAGAGACCCAGTACTTC. Translating it yields CASQRAWRQETQYF.